This is a list of T cell receptor beta chains from one sample in a study of shared clonotypes between healthy human individuals. Generated by immunoSEQ multiplex PCR, the TCRdb table keeps only in-frame clones and is missing some. The sample shows 2 million to 2.5 million clones, 90% to 96% of them seen only once. Specimen: naive CD4+ T cells sorted from blood. The receptors here all came from a man aged 18 to 30 in good health. Each CDR3 is given with its conserved first and last residue. The D gene is left open where the match is weak. Part of the rows lack a size; the others show once, few, many or a class for expanded clones.

d_call	v_call	clone_size	j_call	cdr3_nt	cdr3_aa
.	TRBV15	.	TRBJ2-7	TGTGCCACCAGCAGAGATCCGACCTACGAGCAGTACTTC	CATSRDPTYEQYF
TRBD1	TRBV5-6	.	TRBJ2-7	TGTGCCAGCAGCTTTGGGACAGGGGCCTCCTACGAGCAGTACTTC	CASSFGTGASYEQYF
.	TRBV7-8	.	TRBJ2-5	TGTGCCAGCAGCTTAGTCTCCGCGTTTTCAGAGACCCAGTACTTC	CASSLVSAFSETQYF
.	TRBV11-2	.	TRBJ1-4	TGTGCCAGCAGCCCGGACAGAGGGAAACTGTTTTTT	CASSPDRGKLFF
.	TRBV15	.	TRBJ1-3	TGTGCCACCAGCAGAGATCCGCAGGGAGCTGGAAACACCATATATTTT	CATSRDPQGAGNTIYF
.	TRBV5-1	.	TRBJ2-1	TGCGCCAGCAGCTTGGAAGGACTCAACAATGAGCAGTTCTTC	CASSLEGLNNEQFF
.	TRBV6-5	.	TRBJ2-7	TGTGCCAGCAGCCCCGGGTTGTACGAGCAGTACTTC	CASSPGLYEQYF
.	TRBV28	.	TRBJ1-2	TGTGCCAGCAGTTTATTGGGTGAGGGCTACACCTTC	CASSLLGEGYTF
.	TRBV11-2	.	TRBJ2-1	TGTGCCAGCGGGAGGTATTCCAGTGGCTATGAGCAGTTCTTC	CASGRYSSGYEQFF
.	TRBV5-1	.	TRBJ1-1	TGCGCCAGCAGCTTAAACAGGGAAACTGAAGCTTTCTTT	CASSLNRETEAFF
.	TRBV6-1	.	TRBJ1-1	TGTGCCAGCTCCCCCACGGGAAGGGGGGCAGCTTTCTTT	CASSPTGRGAAFF
TRBD1	TRBV6-1	.	TRBJ2-1	TGTGCCAGCACCAGGGACAGGGGGGGCAATGAGCAGTTCTTC	CASTRDRGGNEQFF
.	TRBV11-2	.	TRBJ2-5	TGTGCCAGCAGCTTAGTAGGGCAAAAAGAGACCCAGTACTTC	CASSLVGQKETQYF
.	TRBV6-5	once	TRBJ2-7	TGTGCCAGCAGCTCCGACACCTACGAGCAGTACTTC	CASSSDTYEQYF
.	TRBV18	few	TRBJ1-6	TGTGCCAGCTCACCAGAGGCCAATCCACCCCTCCACTTT	CASSPEANPPLHF
.	TRBV5-1	.	TRBJ1-4	TGCGCCAGCAACCCCTCGGGTACTAATGAAAAACTGTTTTTT	CASNPSGTNEKLFF
.	TRBV27	.	TRBJ2-5	TGTGCCAGCAGTCCGCCCGGTAGGACCCAGTACTTC	CASSPPGRTQYF
.	TRBV5-1	.	TRBJ2-3	TGCGCCAGCAGCTTTGAAATGAATACGCAGTATTTT	CASSFEMNTQYF
TRBD1	TRBV28	.	TRBJ2-5	TGTGCCAGCAGCTCCTTCGGGACAGGGGGTTTGGAGACCCAGTACTTC	CASSSFGTGGLETQYF
.	TRBV2	.	TRBJ1-2	TGTGCCAGCAGCGCTGCCACGAACTATGGCTACACCTTC	CASSAATNYGYTF
.	TRBV18	.	TRBJ1-2	TGTGCCAGCTCACCCCCCTTGCTGGAAAATGGCTACACCTTC	CASSPPLLENGYTF
TRBD2	TRBV2	.	TRBJ2-7	TGTGCCAGCATTACGGGACTAGCGGGAGGGCCGGCCTACGAGCAGTACTTC	CASITGLAGGPAYEQYF
TRBD1	TRBV27	.	TRBJ1-2	TGTGCCAGCAGTTTAACTTGGGGACAGAGCTATGGCTACACCTTC	CASSLTWGQSYGYTF
TRBD1	TRBV11-3	.	TRBJ1-6	TGTGCCAGCAGCCTAGCGGGCAGGGGGAATTCACCCCTCCACTTT	CASSLAGRGNSPLHF
TRBD1	TRBV5-4	.	TRBJ2-5	TGTGCCAGCAGCGCCCGGGACAGGGGTCGAGAGACCCAGTACTTC	CASSARDRGRETQYF
TRBD1	TRBV28	.	TRBJ2-5	TGTGCCAGCAGTCCAACAGGGGTCCCCGCGGAGACCCAGTACTTC	CASSPTGVPAETQYF
.	TRBV6-1	.	TRBJ1-2	TGTGCCAGCAGTGAGGGGTTATATGGCTACACCTTC	CASSEGLYGYTF
TRBD2	TRBV18	.	TRBJ2-1	TGTGCCAGCTCACCACGCAGGGAGGGCAATGAGCAGTTCTTC	CASSPRREGNEQFF
.	TRBV6-5	.	TRBJ2-7	TGTGCCAGCAGGCTATCCCCACAATACGAGCAGTACTTC	CASRLSPQYEQYF
.	TRBV14	.	TRBJ1-2	TGTGCCAGCAGCCAAGATACAGGGCGAGACTATGGCTACACCTTC	CASSQDTGRDYGYTF
.	TRBV4-1	.	TRBJ1-5	TGCGCCAGCAGCCAAGCCCTCTCCAGGGGAGGCGACAATCAGCCCCAGCATTTT	CASSQALSRGGDNQPQHF
.	TRBV7-2	.	TRBJ2-3	TGTGCCAGCAGCTTAGTAGGACGGCTAGCGAACACAGATACGCAGTATTTT	CASSLVGRLANTDTQYF
.	TRBV7-8	.	TRBJ2-7	TGTGCCAGCAGCCCCGGCGCCTACGAGCAGTACTTC	CASSPGAYEQYF
TRBD2	TRBV18	.	TRBJ2-7	TGTGCCAGCTCAGCACCACGGGGGGAATCCTACGAGCAGTACTTC	CASSAPRGESYEQYF
TRBD2	TRBV7-2	.	TRBJ2-1	TGTGCCAGCAGCTTGAGGACTAGCGGGACGATACCCAATGAGCAGTTCTTC	CASSLRTSGTIPNEQFF
.	TRBV28	.	TRBJ1-5	TGTGCCAGCAGTTTATTGCCAGTCAATCAGCCCCAGCATTTT	CASSLLPVNQPQHF
.	TRBV7-9	.	TRBJ2-7	TGTGCCAGCAGCCGAAAAGGGCACATCTACGAGCAGTACTTC	CASSRKGHIYEQYF
.	TRBV11-2	.	TRBJ2-7	TGTGCCAGCAGCTTAGACAGACCCTACGAGCAGTACTTC	CASSLDRPYEQYF
TRBD2	TRBV5-6	.	TRBJ2-3	TGTGCCAGCAGCTTGGCTAGCGGGGTCCCCTCTAGCACAGATACGCAGTATTTT	CASSLASGVPSSTDTQYF
.	TRBV5-6	.	TRBJ2-1	TGTGCCAGCAGCTTGGGGTTTGGAGGCTCCTACAATGAGCAGTTCTTC	CASSLGFGGSYNEQFF
.	TRBV28	.	TRBJ2-2	TGTGCCAGCAGTTTTGATCGGGCGGGCCGGCTGTTTTTT	CASSFDRAGRLFF
.	TRBV6-5	.	TRBJ1-1	TGTGCCAGCAGTTATGGGACTGTGAACACTGAAGCTTTCTTT	CASSYGTVNTEAFF
.	TRBV4-2	.	TRBJ1-1	TGTGCCAGCAGCCAAGATTCGGGGTCTTGGGGTGAAGCTTTCTTT	CASSQDSGSWGEAFF
TRBD1	TRBV6-6	.	TRBJ1-2	TGTGCCAGCAGTTACGGACAGGGCCATAGCTACACCTTC	CASSYGQGHSYTF
TRBD2	TRBV5-1	.	TRBJ2-3	TGCGCCAGCAGCATAGCGGGGGGGCAAGAAGATACGCAGTATTTT	CASSIAGGQEDTQYF
.	TRBV5-1	.	TRBJ2-7	TGCGCCAGCAGCTTGAGGGCAGGGACCTCCTACGAGCAGTACTTC	CASSLRAGTSYEQYF
.	TRBV7-6	.	TRBJ2-5	TGTGCCAGCAGCCATGGGTTGGCCCTACAAGAGACCCAGTACTTC	CASSHGLALQETQYF
.	TRBV6-1	.	TRBJ1-1	TGTGCCAGCAGTGTAGGGGGGGATACTGAAGCTTTCTTT	CASSVGGDTEAFF
.	TRBV2	.	TRBJ1-2	TGTGCCAGCAGGGCAGGGAACTATGGCTACACCTTC	CASRAGNYGYTF
.	TRBV30	.	TRBJ1-4	TGTGCCTGGAGTGGTGGGACTAATGAAAAACTGTTTTTT	CAWSGGTNEKLFF
.	TRBV6-1	.	TRBJ1-6	TGTGCCAGCAGTGAAGCCCGGCGGAATTCACCCCTCCACTTT	CASSEARRNSPLHF
.	TRBV10-2	.	TRBJ2-5	TGCGCCAGCCGGGAAGGAGGCCGGAAAGAGACCCAGTACTTC	CASREGGRKETQYF
.	TRBV5-1	.	TRBJ1-2	TGCGCCAGCAGCGCAGACTTTGATGGCTACACCTTC	CASSADFDGYTF
TRBD2	TRBV10-3	.	TRBJ2-1	TGTGCCATCAGTTCCGGACTAGCGGGGGTCAATGAGCAGTTCTTC	CAISSGLAGVNEQFF